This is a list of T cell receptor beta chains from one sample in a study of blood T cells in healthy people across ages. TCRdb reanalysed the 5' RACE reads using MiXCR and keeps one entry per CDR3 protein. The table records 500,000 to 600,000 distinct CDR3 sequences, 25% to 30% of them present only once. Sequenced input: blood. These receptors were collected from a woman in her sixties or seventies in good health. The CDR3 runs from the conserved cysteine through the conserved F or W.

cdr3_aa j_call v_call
CASSLSGGKNSPLHF TRBJ1-6 TRBV7-9
CASSLSLEAGDLNTEAFF TRBJ1-1 TRBV7-9
CASSQEWGRNEQFF TRBJ2-1 TRBV4-3
CASSWLDPNTEAFF TRBJ1-1 TRBV6-6
CSARDGQPGVNEKLFF TRBJ1-4 TRBV20-1
CASSSRGVGGTPYEQYF . TRBV6-5
CASSFNDRVNTEAFF TRBJ1-1 TRBV6-2/TRBV6-3
CASRTGPTGELFF TRBJ2-2 TRBV7-2
CASRRQGTNNSPLHF TRBJ1-6 TRBV6-5
CASSQDTGGWYGYTF TRBJ1-2 TRBV4-2
CASSLGGINSEQFF . TRBV7-3
CATRGRGDGYTF TRBJ1-2 TRBV24-1
CSARVPYSYEQYF TRBJ2-7 TRBV20-1